The TCR beta chain described here comes from a study of T cell changes during pregnancy in multiple sclerosis. TCRdb's table, derived via immunoSEQ multiplex PCR, lists solely in-frame clones and lacks some. Among tens of thousands of clones, around 92% were seen once, and the ten largest hold roughly 0.7%. This clonotype was sampled from a female donor in good health, enrolled as a control in a pregnancy study. Sequences were derived from peripheral blood, sampled in the third trimester of pregnancy.

For the CDR3, the DNA is TGTGCCAGCAGCGAAGGGGCGGGACTGTTCTTC. Protein product: CASSEGAGLFF. The chain has TRBV5-4 and TRBJ2-1; D is perhaps TRBD2 (6 bases). Germline CDR1 SGHNT, CDR2 YYREEE (reference sequence). V was pared by 4 bases and J by 15 bases, with 14 bases between. This CDR3 is built from 11 residues.